The 10 T cell receptor beta chains presented below share a single source sample, sequenced in a study of regulatory T cells in long-lasting Graves disease. Time point described: persistent/refractory GD, antithyroid drugs over 5 years with positive TRAb. PBMC RNA served as the TCR library source. Investigators prepared the TCR beta libraries by applying iRepertoire HTBI primers and Arm-PCR of CDR3 regions. TCRdb reprocessed the multiplex PCR reads with MiXCR, giving one entry per CDR3 protein. The table has hundreds of thousands of distinct CDR3 sequences, less than 25% seen once. The source was peripheral blood mononuclear cells (PBMCs), collected when the disease was refractory, from a patient treated with antithyroid drugs. These receptors were collected from a female donor with Graves disease.

The table lists this clonotype with many counts. J is TRBJ2-7 and V is TRBV28, with a weak D call TRBD1 (5 bases). Germline assignment: CDR1 MDHEN and CDR2 SYDVKM. The CDR3 runs to 15 residues. Trimming cost V 4 bases and J 2 bases, with 15 bases left between them. CDR3 sequence reads: CASSSTSTVTYEQYF. The CDR3 DNA sequence: TGTGCCAGCAGTTCCACCTCGACAGTTACCTACGAGCAGTACTTC.

This clonotype was counted a few times. The chain recombines TRBV12-3 or TRBV12-4 with TRBJ1-2; D possibly corresponds to TRBD1 (5 bases). The CDR3 sequence is 13 residues long. Trimming left V 6 bases short and J 8 bases short, with 16 bases between. Here the CDR3 DNA reads TGTGCCAGCAGAAGAGGGGAGGCGGGGGGCTACACCTTC. Residues: CASRRGEAGGYTF.

The V call is TRBV7-3, the J call TRBJ2-7; TRBD1 aligns across 9 bases. Germline CDR1 SGHTA, CDR2 FQGTGA. J lost 6 bases, V lost 0 bases, and 3 bases had no gene match. The CDR3 contains 14 residues. The CDR3 reads CASSLTGTGSEQYF. DNA for the CDR3: TGTGCCAGCAGCTTAACTGGGACAGGGAGCGAGCAGTACTTC.

The gene calls are TRBV6-2 or TRBV6-3 and TRBJ2-7; TRBD1 matches 7 bases. The germline gives CDR1 MNHEY, CDR2 SVGEGT. With V trimmed by 2 bases and J by 7 bases, 5 bases remained unmatched. The CDR3 is made up of 13 amino acids. The CDR3 is CASSYGTAEEQYF. The CDR3 DNA sequence: TGTGCCAGCAGTTACGGGACAGCCGAGGAGCAGTACTTC.

The rearrangement links TRBV28 to TRBJ2-7; D possibly uses TRBD1 or TRBD2 (5 bases each). The CDR3 consists of 15 residues. Germline values: CDR1 MDHEN, CDR2 SYDVKM. The V end was cut by 8 bases, the J end by 4 bases, with 21 bases between. CDR3 amino acids: CASCTPGARRYEQYF. The CDR3 nucleotides read TGTGCCAGCTGCACTCCCGGGGCCCGTAGGTACGAGCAGTACTTC.

This clonotype was seen more than once but under ten times. The genes are TRBV27 and TRBJ2-7; 7 bases fit TRBD1. This CDR3 spans 14 amino acids. J gave up 7 bases and V 3 bases, and 9 bases lay outside the gene matches. CDR1 MNHEY and CDR2 SMNVEV come from the germline V gene (reference sequence). The CDR3 DNA is TGTGCCAGCAGTTTTGGGACAGCGAAAATAGAGCAGTACTTC. Translation gives CASSFGTAKIEQYF.

This clonotype came up many times. V is TRBV20-1 and J is TRBJ2-7; D is possibly TRBD2 (5 bases). Trimming removed 5 bases at V and 3 bases at J, with 14 bases between. This CDR3 region has 13 residues. Germline V lookup: CDR1 DFQATT, CDR2 SNEGSKA (reference sequence). In DNA form, the CDR3 reads TGCAGTGCTCGCGGGCAAAGAAACTACGAGCAGTACTTC. Translation gives CSARGQRNYEQYF.

The J gene is TRBJ1-2, the V gene TRBV28; 7 nucleotides align to TRBD1. This CDR3 is built from 15 residues. J was trimmed by 7 bases and V by 4 bases; bases with no gene match: 12. Per the germline V gene, CDR1 is MDHEN and CDR2 is SYDVKM. This CDR3 is CASSYPPGRGLGYTF. The DNA of the CDR3 is TGTGCCAGCAGTTATCCCCCGGGGAGGGGGCTTGGCTACACCTTC.

This clonotype was counted a few times. The chain uses TRBV27 and TRBJ1-4; D ambiguous. Germline CDR1 is MNHEY and CDR2 is SMNVEV (reference sequence). V lost 6 bases and J lost 11, with 19 bases in between. The CDR3 runs to 14 residues. The CDR3 loop is CASSPSKGLLKLFF. CDR3 DNA: TGTGCCAGCAGCCCCTCAAAAGGCTTGCTGAAACTGTTTTTT.

The genes are TRBV6-1 and TRBJ1-3; D unclear. CDR3 length: 14 residues. Trimming shortened V by 2 bases and J by 2 bases, and 7 bases separated the two germline ends. Germline values: CDR1 MNHNS, CDR2 SASEGT. DNA of the CDR3: TGTGCCAGCAGTGAACCCGGAACTGGAAACACCATATATTTT. Translation gives CASSEPGTGNTIYF.